The entry that follows covers one TCR beta chain sequence. What it recognizes is unknown. These data originate in a study of T cell repertoires in cytomegalovirus infection. Each CDR3 protein gets one entry after TCRdb re-called the reads with MiXCR. The sample yields about 52,000 distinct CDR3 sequences, 15% to 20% seen once. In germline, CDR1 is SGHTA, CDR2 FQGNSA. This CDR3 is 15 amino acids long. The ends were cut back, 1 base at V and 6 bases at J, with 15 bases in the middle. Points from the study as a whole: There were HLA-C-restricted CMV-specific TCR beta clonotypes dominating the ex vivo response.

The V gene is TRBV7-2, the J gene TRBJ1-2; tentatively, D is TRBD1 (5 bases). This TCR was recovered from a human donor in good health (CMV status not recorded). Some clones in this sample may be carry-over from other donors' samples. The sample in question was CD8+ T cells from cultured PBMCs, obtained from culture after CMV antigen stimulation. The CDR3 DNA sequence: TGTGCCAGCAGCTTAGTTCCCCGAGGGGAGGATGGCTACACCTTC. Translated, it gives CASSLVPRGEDGYTF.